These 26 T cell receptor beta chains came from one sample sequenced in a study of post-analysis software for immune sequencing data. Findings and caveats of the study: There were a handful of TRBV segments more frequent in patients than controls, and TRBV5-6, TRBV5-1 and TRBV20-1 were among them.

Libraries were made from TCR beta cDNA, and they carried unique molecular identifiers. One entry per CDR3 protein results from TCRdb running MiXCR on the PCR reads. In the table there are about 570,000 distinct CDR3 sequences, approximately 31% of which are singletons. These TCRs' antigens remain unknown. Sequencing input: blood. Receptor source: a girl younger than 18 with multiple sclerosis.

The rearrangement joins TRBV5-1 to TRBJ1-6; 11 bases align to TRBD1. Germline CDR1 SGHRS, CDR2 YFSETQ. The CDR3 sequence is 14 residues long. The V segment lost 8 bases and the J segment 10 bases; nucleotides outside the gene matches: 8. CDR3 residues: CARQDRGQESPLHF. For the CDR3, the DNA is TGCGCCAGGCAGGACAGGGGGCAGGAGTCACCCCTCCACTTT.

This clonotype has just a few counts. The V and J genes are TRBV20-1 and TRBJ2-3; TRBD1 matches at 9 bases. The germline gives CDR1 DFQATT, CDR2 SNEGSKA (reference sequence). The CDR3 loop spans 15 amino acids. V shed 6 bases, J shed 2 bases, and the junction held 9 bases outside the gene matches. In nucleotides, the CDR3 is TGCAGTGCCCCGTCCCGGGACAGGGACACAGATACGCAGTATTTT. Its protein product is CSAPSRDRDTDTQYF.

This chain connects TRBV24-1 to TRBJ2-3, with D perhaps matching TRBD1 or TRBD2 (6 bases each). Between the trimmed V and J ends, which lost 10 bases and 3 bases, there was a span of 10 bases. CDR3 length: 12 residues. Per germline, CDR1 KGHDR and CDR2 SFDVKD. The CDR3 sequence: CATRGVTDTQYF. The CDR3 DNA reads TGTGCCACAAGGGGGGTGACAGATACGCAGTATTTT.

This clonotype has only a few counts. This chain joins TRBV29-1 and TRBJ1-2; D is ambiguous. CDR1 and CDR2 (germline): SQVTM, ANQGSEA. The germline V and J ends were trimmed by 4 bases and 4 bases, with 16 bases remaining between them. This CDR3 is built from 14 residues. Written as DNA, the CDR3 is TGCAGCGTTGGGGGAGGCACTTTTGGCTATGGCTACACCTTC. This encodes CSVGGGTFGYGYTF. Full variable domain (remainder filled in from reference TRBV29-1 and TRBJ1-2): SAVISQKPSRDICQRGTSLTIQCQVDSQVTMMFWYRQQPGQSLTLIATANQGSEATYESGFVIDKFPISRPNLTFSTLTVSNMSPEDSSIYLCSVGGGTFGYGYTFGSGTRLTVV.

This clonotype appeared a few times. V gene TRBV20-1 combines with J gene TRBJ2-1; D unresolved. The CDR3 loop spans 11 amino acids. Germline CDR1 and CDR2: DFQATT and SNEGSKA (reference sequence). The V gene lost 4 bases and the J gene lost 6 bases, with 7 bases spanning the gap. The CDR3 sequence is CSANKGNEQFF. The CDR3 region has the DNA TGCAGTGCTAACAAGGGCAATGAGCAGTTCTTC.

The rearrangement links TRBV10-3 to TRBJ2-1, with D tentatively TRBD2 (7 bases). The V end was cut by 3 bases, the J end by 10 bases, with 10 bases between. From germline, CDR1 is ENHRY and CDR2 SYGVKD. The CDR3 length is 12 residues. The CDR3 region is CAISDPGGEQFF. For the CDR3, the DNA is TGTGCCATCAGTGACCCGGGGGGCGAGCAGTTCTTC.

The genes are TRBV5-1 and TRBJ1-5; D is undetermined. Germline V lookup: CDR1 SGHRS, CDR2 YFSETQ. The CDR3 has 16 amino acids. Trimming cost V 1 base and J 0 bases, with 11 bases left between them. CDR3 region: CASSLRTHLSNQPQHF. For the CDR3, the DNA is TGCGCCAGCAGCTTGCGGACGCATCTTAGCAATCAGCCCCAGCATTTT.

The V gene is TRBV20-1, the J gene TRBJ2-1; 10 bases match TRBD2. Germline CDR1 and CDR2: DFQATT and SNEGSKA (reference sequence). CDR3 length equals 16 residues. With 6 bases clipped from V and 6 bases from J, the junction kept 14 bases outside the gene matches. Here the CDR3 DNA reads TGCAGTGCGGCGCAAGCAACTAGCGGGGTAGCCAATGAGCAGTTCTTC. Translating gives CSAAQATSGVANEQFF.

This sequence joins TRBV7-9 and TRBJ2-4; 8 nucleotides align to TRBD1. This CDR3 has 13 residues. Trimming removed 5 bases from V and 8 bases from J; junction bases left unmatched: 5. Germline CDR1 reads SEHNR; CDR2 reads FQNEAQ (reference sequence). CDR3 sequence (DNA): TGTGCCAGCAGCGAGACAGGGGTTGACATTCAGTACTTC. Translating it yields CASSETGVDIQYF.

This clonotype was detected only a few times. This rearrangement joins TRBV6-2 or TRBV6-3 to TRBJ1-5; tentatively, D is TRBD1 (5 bases). V dropped 6 bases and J dropped 2 bases, with 14 bases sitting between them. Germline CDR1 reads MNHEY; CDR2 reads SVGEGT. This CDR3 is built from 15 residues. As DNA, the CDR3 is TGTGCCAGCAGCTTCCAGAAAGGGGGCAATCAGCCCCAGCATTTT. Translated, it gives CASSFQKGGNQPQHF.

The chain joins TRBV10-1 to TRBJ2-3; no definite D call. Germline loops: CDR1 WNHNN, CDR2 SYGVQD (reference sequence). The CDR3 runs 15 residues. Between the trimmed V and J ends, which lost 3 bases and 0 bases, there was a span of 10 bases. The CDR3 loop reads CASSEVGTSTDTQYF. In DNA, the CDR3 is TGCGCCAGCAGTGAAGTGGGAACAAGCACAGATACGCAGTATTTT.

The J gene is TRBJ2-3, the V gene TRBV6-5; unclear D gene. In germline, CDR1 is MNHEY, CDR2 SVGAGI. Trimming cost V 2 bases and J 6 bases, with 6 bases left between them. This CDR3 comprises 12 residues. The CDR3, as DNA: TGTGCCAGCAGTTACGGGTCCGATACGCAGTATTTT. Residues: CASSYGSDTQYF.

The table lists this clonotype with a few counts. This chain links TRBV7-9 with TRBJ1-5; TRBD1 agrees at 7 bases. Germline lookup yields CDR1 SEHNR and CDR2 FQNEAQ (reference sequence). V lost 4 bases, J lost 8 bases, and 11 bases stayed unmatched. The CDR3 spans 15 residues. The chain's CDR3 is CASSSRDSPGEPQHF. In DNA form, the CDR3 reads TGTGCCAGCAGCTCACGGGACAGCCCGGGGGAGCCCCAGCATTTT.

This sequence joins TRBV7-8 and TRBJ2-5; 12 bases map to TRBD2. V was clipped by 5 bases and J by 2 bases; unmatched bases: 9. Germline CDR1 and CDR2: SGHVS and FQNEAQ. CDR3 length: 17 residues. The CDR3: CASSISGLAGTQETQYF. CDR3 DNA: TGTGCCAGCAGCATATCCGGACTAGCGGGGACTCAAGAGACCCAGTACTTC.

The chain joins TRBV5-8 to TRBJ2-5, with 7 bases that match TRBD1. V dropped 3 bases and J dropped 1; count of bases not matched to a gene: 9. Germline loops: CDR1 SGHTS, CDR2 YDEGEE. This CDR3 is built from 16 residues. For the CDR3, the DNA is TGTGCCAGCAGCTCTGGGACAGAGTTACCCCAAGAGACCCAGTACTTC. This codes for CASSSGTELPQETQYF. Using reference TRBV5-8 and TRBJ2-5 for the parts outside the CDR3, the full variable domain is EAGVTQSPTHLIKTRGQQATLRCSPISGHTSVYWYQQALGLGLQFLLWYDEGEERNRGNFPPRFSGRQFPNYSSELNVNALELEDSALYLCASSSGTELPQETQYFGPGTRLLVL.

This clonotype was observed a few times. This sequence joins TRBV5-1 and TRBJ2-5, with D perhaps assigned TRBD1 or TRBD2 (5 bases each). In germline, CDR1 is SGHRS, CDR2 YFSETQ. This CDR3 comprises 14 residues. The V gene lost 7 bases and the J gene lost 2 bases, with 15 bases spanning the gap. Here the CDR3 reads CASGSKGPQETQYF. The CDR3 coding sequence is TGCGCCAGCGGCTCCAAGGGACCGCAAGAGACCCAGTACTTC.

This clonotype came up a few times. The J gene is TRBJ1-2, the V gene TRBV5-6; no firm D call. This CDR3 is built from 16 residues. V lost 1 base and J lost 5, with 18 bases in between. In germline, CDR1 is SGHDT, CDR2 YYEEEE. This CDR3 is CASSLLPGFGVYGYTF. The CDR3 coding sequence is TGTGCCAGCAGCTTGCTTCCGGGTTTTGGGGTATATGGCTACACCTTC.

A few counts support this clonotype. V is TRBV27 and J is TRBJ1-2, with 7 bases that match TRBD1. The V and J ends lost 3 bases and 6 bases, in that order; junction bases with no gene match: 4. In germline, CDR1 is MNHEY, CDR2 SMNVEV (reference sequence). The CDR3 loop spans 13 amino acids. The CDR3 nucleotides are TGTGCCAGCAGTTTCGCAGGGGGGGATGGCTACACCTTC. This gives the protein CASSFAGGDGYTF.

This clonotype was recorded a few times. V usage is TRBV28 and J usage is TRBJ1-1, with D possibly matching TRBD1 (6 bases). This CDR3 has 12 amino acids. The V and J ends lost 7 bases and 1 base respectively, with 7 bases between them. Germline CDR1 is MDHEN and CDR2 is SYDVKM. This chain's CDR3 is CASKGGNTEAFF. DNA of the CDR3: TGTGCCAGCAAAGGGGGGAACACTGAAGCTTTCTTT. The entire variable domain, with the rest obtained from reference TRBV28 and TRBJ1-1, is as follows: DVKVTQSSRYLVKRTGEKVFLECVQDMDHENMFWYRQDPGLGLRLIYFSYDVKMKEKGDIPEGYSVSREKKERFSLILESASTNQTSMYLCASKGGNTEAFFGQGTRLTVV.

This clonotype was seen more than once but under ten times. The rearrangement uses TRBV9 and TRBJ2-1; D remains unclear. There are 12 residues in the CDR3. Germline CDR1 is SGDLS and CDR2 is YYNGEE. Trimming took 0 bases from V and 6 from J, leaving 4 bases between them. Written as DNA, the CDR3 is TGTGCCAGCAGCGTAGGGCGCAATGAGCAGTTCTTC. Encoded protein: CASSVGRNEQFF.

This chain joins TRBV15 and TRBJ2-7, with 13 bases identical to TRBD2. The end of the DNA is better explained by TRBJ2-5, so the J call may be wrong. Looked up from germline, CDR1 is LNHNV and CDR2 is YYDKDF (reference sequence). This CDR3 is 17 amino acids long. For the CDR3, the DNA is TGTGCCACCAGCAGAGAGGGACTAGCGGGGTCTGGGGGGACCCAGTACTTC. This translates into CATSREGLAGSGGTQYF.

In its sample, this clonotype was seen a few times. The gene calls are TRBV5-5 and TRBJ2-1; 10 nucleotides line up with TRBD1. V lost 4 bases, J lost 9 bases, and 13 bases stayed unmatched. The germline CDR1 and CDR2 sequences are SGHKS and YYEKEE (reference sequence). This CDR3 has 16 amino acids. The CDR3 loop reads CASSPGQGGYIREQFF. The CDR3 DNA reads TGTGCCAGCAGCCCCGGACAGGGGGGGTATATACGTGAGCAGTTCTTC. Complete variable domain (other parts from reference TRBV5-5 and TRBJ2-1): DAGVTQSPTHLIKTRGQQVTLRCSPISGHKSVSWYQQVLGQGPQFIFQYYEKEERGRGNFPDRFSARQFPNYSSELNVNALLLGDSALYLCASSPGQGGYIREQFFGPGTRLTVL.

This rearrangement joins TRBV9 to TRBJ2-4, with unresolved D. The CDR3 runs 14 residues. Trimming removed 0 bases from V and 5 bases from J, with 9 bases in between. Germline V CDR1 and CDR2: SGDLS, YYNGEE. CDR3 protein: CASSVGQAENIQYF. The DNA of the CDR3 is TGTGCCAGCAGCGTAGGGCAGGCTGAAAACATTCAGTACTTC.

This clonotype was recorded a few times. The V gene is TRBV12-3 or TRBV12-4, the J gene TRBJ2-5; 7 bases fit TRBD1. The CDR3 runs 14 residues. V shed 8 bases and J 11 bases; nucleotides not matched to a gene: 17. As DNA, the CDR3 is TGTGCCAGCGACCCGACAGGGTTCGGCAATGAGCAGTACTTC. It translates to CASDPTGFGNEQYF.

This clonotype came up a few times. The genes are TRBV5-1 and TRBJ1-5; D possibly corresponds to TRBD1 (5 bases). The CDR3 consists of 15 residues. Germline-derived CDR1 and CDR2 are SGHRS and YFSETQ. Trimming removed 4 bases from V and 2 bases from J, with 13 bases in between. The CDR3, as DNA: TGCGCCAGCAGCCTCTGGGGGGATGGCAATCAGCCCCAGCATTTT. Amino acid sequence: CASSLWGDGNQPQHF.

The rearrangement joins TRBV4-1 to TRBJ1-1; D is undetermined. The germline V gene encodes CDR1 MGHRA and CDR2 YSYEKL. This CDR3 has 16 amino acids. V was cut by 0 bases and J by 5 bases, with 16 bases left in between. As DNA, the CDR3 is TGCGCCAGCAGCCAAGATAGGTACGGCGGAGGTACTGAAGCTTTCTTT. This sequence encodes CASSQDRYGGGTEAFF.